The 9 T cell receptor beta chains in this list originate from one sample, sequenced in a study of OX40 agonist ivuxolimab in advanced cancers. Method: immunoSEQ multiplex PCR; TCRdb's copy keeps in-frame clones and lacks some. The sample includes about 27,000 clones, 80% to 85% of them seen just once. Specimen: CD4+ or CD8+ T cells sorted from blood, collected in a trial of the OX40 agonist ivuxolimab. Every receptor here comes from an adult with an advanced solid tumor such as melanoma, head and neck, liver or kidney cancer.

V and J are TRBV29-1 and TRBJ2-1; D not certain. The germline gives CDR1 SQVTM, CDR2 ANQGSEA. There are 11 residues in the CDR3. Trimming cost V 6 bases and J 5 bases, with 8 bases left between them. DNA of the CDR3: TGCAGCGTGGGATGGGACAATGAGCAGTTCTTC. This translates into CSVGWDNEQFF.

This chain links TRBV29-1 with TRBJ1-1; D is unresolved. V lost 3 bases and J 0 bases, leaving 8 bases between the germline ends. Germline V gene lookup returns CDR1 SQVTM and CDR2 ANQGSEA. CDR3 size: 13 residues. The CDR3 loop is CSVEQALNTEAFF. The CDR3 nucleotides read TGCAGCGTTGAGCAGGCTCTGAACACTGAAGCTTTCTTT. The full variable domain, rest sourced from reference TRBV29-1 and TRBJ1-1, is SAVISQKPSRDICQRGTSLTIQCQVDSQVTMMFWYRQQPGQSLTLIATANQGSEATYESGFVIDKFPISRPNLTFSTLTVSNMSPEDSSIYLCSVEQALNTEAFFGQGTRLTVV.

This clone showed up just once. This chain connects TRBV2 to TRBJ2-7; TRBD1 or TRBD2 may be the D gene (8 bases each). The V and J ends lost 10 bases and 2 bases respectively, with 27 bases between them. Germline loops: CDR1 SNHLY, CDR2 FYNNEI. CDR3 length: 17 amino acids. The CDR3 coding sequence is TGTGCCACCAGGGGGCTCGGGAGGGCCTCGGGTGCCTACGAGCAGTACTTC. Amino acids: CATRGLGRASGAYEQYF.

The gene calls are TRBV7-9 and TRBJ2-7; 12 positions agree with TRBD2. Germline V gene data show CDR1 as SEHNR and CDR2 as FQNEAQ (reference sequence). The CDR3 is 16 residues long. With 0 bases clipped from V and 9 bases from J, the junction kept 9 bases outside the gene matches. The CDR3, as DNA: TGTGCCAGCAGCTTAGCGCTGACTAGCGGGAGAAATGGGCAGTACTTC. The encoded protein is CASSLALTSGRNGQYF.

This clone has only a few counts. The J gene is TRBJ1-2, the V gene TRBV4-2; TRBD1 is a possible D gene (6 bases). The CDR3 runs to 15 residues. Germline CDR1 and CDR2: LGHNA and YNFKEQ. V lost 3 bases and J lost 8, with 19 bases in between. CDR3 coding DNA: TGTGCCAGCAGCCAGGAAGACAGGCCGAAGGAGGGCTACACCTTC. Translating gives CASSQEDRPKEGYTF.

The chain has TRBV19 and TRBJ1-4; D may be TRBD1 (5 bases). The germline V and J ends were trimmed by 4 bases and 3 bases, with 12 bases remaining between them. The CDR3 spans 15 residues. Germline assignment: CDR1 LNHDA and CDR2 SQIVND (reference sequence). The chain's CDR3 is CASSTSSGPNEKLFF. CDR3 coding DNA: TGTGCCAGTAGTACTAGCTCGGGGCCTAATGAAAAACTGTTTTTT.

This chain joins TRBV5-1 and TRBJ2-1; tentatively, D is TRBD2 (6 bases). The germline gives CDR1 SGHRS, CDR2 YFSETQ. V dropped 4 bases and J dropped 3 bases, with 14 bases sitting between them. CDR3 length equals 15 residues. The CDR3 region is CASSPSSVLYNEQFF. CDR3 DNA: TGCGCCAGCAGCCCGTCTAGCGTACTCTACAATGAGCAGTTCTTC.

This clone was picked up a small number of times. The CDR3 DNA sequence: TGTGCCAGATGGTCAAGTGGACAGGGTATCACTGAAGCTTTCTTT. As protein: CARWSSGQGITEAFF. The gene calls are TRBV2 and TRBJ1-1, with 8 bases aligning to TRBD1. Trimming took 9 bases from V and 4 from J; bases not matched to a gene: 13. Germline loops: CDR1 SNHLY, CDR2 FYNNEI. This CDR3 is built from 15 residues.

The chain couples TRBV7-9 to TRBJ2-2; D not resolved. Trimming took off 1 base at V and 6 bases at J, with 12 bases between the two ends. The V gene's germline CDR1 is SEHNR and CDR2 FQNEAQ (reference sequence). The CDR3 is 15 residues long. The DNA of the CDR3 is TGTGCCAGCAGCTTAGTCTCTTGGGGTGCCGGGGAGCTGTTTTTT. This sequence encodes CASSLVSWGAGELFF.